These 30 T cell receptor beta chains came from one sample sequenced in a study of T cells in Graves' hyperthyroidism and ophthalmopathy. RNA transcripts provided the source from which TCR beta CDR3 regions were amplified. Using the HTBI primer set, a first-round RT-PCR was run on the TCR CDR3. MiXCR, applied by TCRdb to the multiplex PCR reads, yields one record per CDR3 protein. The table shows 250,000 to 350,000 distinct CDR3 sequences, with roughly 22% occurring only once. The sample taken for sequencing was blood. The receptors stem from a man aged 25 to 40 with Graves' ophthalmopathy.

This clonotype has a handful of counts. The chain is built from TRBV3-1 and TRBJ1-1; tentatively, D is TRBD1 (5 bases). Germline lookup yields CDR1 LGHDT and CDR2 YNNKEL (reference sequence). V lost 1 base to trimming and J lost 4 bases, with 13 bases between them. The CDR3 runs to 15 residues. For the CDR3, the DNA is TGTGCCAGCAGCCAAGCCGTCTGGGGGGTCACTGAAGCTTTCTTT. Translation gives CASSQAVWGVTEAFF.

The chain links TRBV20-1 to TRBJ1-5; 7 bases are shared with TRBD1. Germline loops: CDR1 DFQATT, CDR2 SNEGSKA (reference sequence). The junction had 7 bases not matched to a gene; V was cut back by 4 bases and J by 4 bases. The CDR3 contains 14 residues. CDR3 in amino acids: CSAIPGQYNQPQHF. The CDR3 DNA sequence: TGCAGTGCTATTCCGGGACAGTATAATCAGCCCCAGCATTTT.

V is TRBV10-1 and J is TRBJ2-1; 8 positions match TRBD1. V trimming: 3 bases; J trimming: 9 bases; junction bases outside the gene matches: 10. The CDR3 has 15 residues. The germline CDR1 and CDR2 sequences are WNHNN and SYGVQD (reference sequence). The CDR3 loop reads CASSDPGTGFVEQFF. CDR3 DNA: TGCGCCAGCAGTGATCCCGGGACAGGTTTTGTTGAGCAGTTCTTC.

This clonotype occurred a few times. This chain joins TRBV28 and TRBJ2-7; possibly TRBD2 for D (6 bases). The germline CDR1 and CDR2 sequences are MDHEN and SYDVKM. Between the trimmed V and J ends, which lost 2 bases and 7 bases, there was a span of 21 bases. This CDR3 region has 16 residues. The CDR3 region is CASSLGTARRAGEQYF. For the CDR3, the DNA is TGTGCCAGCAGTTTAGGGACTGCCCGGAGGGCGGGGGAGCAGTACTTC.

This clonotype was seen at least ten times. The V gene is TRBV2, the J gene TRBJ2-1; maybe TRBD1 (5 bases). Looked up from germline, CDR1 is SNHLY and CDR2 is FYNNEI. The V and J ends lost 6 bases and 2 bases respectively, with 26 bases between them. The CDR3 is 19 amino acids. CDR3 residues: CASRGFKRQSSSPYNEQFF. CDR3 DNA sequence: TGTGCCAGCAGGGGCTTTAAACGACAGTCTAGTTCCCCCTACAATGAGCAGTTCTTC.

This clonotype appeared many times. The rearrangement joins TRBV2 to TRBJ2-7, with no clear D. The germline V and J ends were trimmed by 7 bases and 5 bases, with 12 bases remaining between them. The V gene's germline CDR1 is SNHLY and CDR2 FYNNEI. This CDR3 contains 12 residues. This CDR3 reads CASTQESDEQYF. In DNA, the CDR3 is TGTGCCAGCACTCAAGAGAGCGACGAGCAGTACTTC.

Ten or more counts support this clonotype. V and J are TRBV30 and TRBJ1-2; the D gene is possibly TRBD1 (6 bases). Per the germline V gene, CDR1 is GTSNPN and CDR2 is SVGIG (reference sequence). This CDR3 is built from 15 residues. V lost 4 bases, J lost 7 bases, and 22 bases lay in between. The CDR3 is CAWTTSGRGRGGYTF. The CDR3 nucleotides read TGTGCCTGGACTACCTCTGGCAGGGGCCGGGGTGGCTACACCTTC.

The chain uses TRBV7-8 and TRBJ2-3; D is unresolved. This CDR3 has 13 amino acids. CDR1 is SGHVS and CDR2 is FQNEAQ in the germline V gene. Trimming stripped 6 bases from V and 2 bases from J, with 9 bases between. CDR3 region: CASSSLNTDTQYF. CDR3 nucleotides: TGTGCCAGCAGTTCGTTAAACACAGATACGCAGTATTTT.

This clonotype was seen more than once but under ten times. The chain carries TRBV11-3 and TRBJ1-1, with D possibly matching TRBD1 (6 bases). The V end lost 0 bases, the J end lost 1 base, and 9 bases lay between the germline ends. Germline V gene sequence: CDR1 SGHNT, CDR2 YENEEA. The CDR3 runs to 15 residues. CDR3 protein: CASSLEGGQNTEAFF. The DNA of the CDR3 is TGTGCCAGCAGCTTAGAAGGGGGGCAGAACACTGAAGCTTTCTTT.

This clonotype was observed many times. This chain connects TRBV20-1 to TRBJ2-1; 10 bases are a match to TRBD2. The V gene's germline CDR1 is DFQATT and CDR2 SNEGSKA (reference sequence). The junction had 6 bases not matched to a gene; V was cut back by 3 bases and J by 7 bases. The CDR3 sequence is 14 residues long. CDR3 bases: TGCAGTGCTAGGCTAGCGGGAGTGAGGAATGAGCAGTTCTTC. Amino acid sequence: CSARLAGVRNEQFF.

This clonotype was counted a few times. V is TRBV24-1 and J is TRBJ2-3; D remains ambiguous. Per germline, CDR1 KGHDR and CDR2 SFDVKD. Trimming left V 4 bases short and J 2 bases short, with 0 bases between. The CDR3 totals 11 residues. The CDR3 DNA is TGTGCCACCAGTGACACAGATACGCAGTATTTT. Residues: CATSDTDTQYF.

This clonotype was seen at least ten times. This chain uses TRBV5-1 with TRBJ2-1, with TRBD2 as a possible D gene (6 bases). This CDR3 has 13 amino acids. CDR1 and CDR2 (germline): SGHRS, YFSETQ. Trimming removed 8 bases from V and 10 bases from J, with 19 bases in between. The CDR3, as DNA: TGCGCCAGTTCGGAGGGCGGTTCAGGGGAGCAGTTCTTC. This translates into CASSEGGSGEQFF. Full variable domain (rest looked up from reference TRBV5-1 and TRBJ2-1): KAGVTQTPRYLIKTRGQQVTLSCSPISGHRSVSWYQQTPGQGLQFLFEYFSETQRNKGNFPGRFSGRQFSNSRSEMNVSTLELGDSALYLCASSEGGSGEQFFGPGTRLTVL.

The rearrangement uses TRBV6-1 and TRBJ1-1, with D possibly matching TRBD1 (5 bases). Trimming left V 5 bases short and J 0 bases short, with 16 bases between. The CDR3 has 16 residues. Germline V gene sequence: CDR1 MNHNS, CDR2 SASEGT. CDR3 amino acids: CASSQRTGGVNTEAFF. The CDR3 nucleotides are TGTGCCAGCAGTCAAAGGACGGGGGGGGTGAACACTGAAGCTTTCTTT.

The chain combines TRBV28 with TRBJ2-7, with D maybe TRBD1 (6 bases). The germline gives CDR1 MDHEN, CDR2 SYDVKM. Trimming shortened V by 6 bases and J by 0 bases, and 15 bases separated the two germline ends. The CDR3 has 15 amino acids. The CDR3 loop reads CASRTQDRLSYEQYF. The DNA for the CDR3 is TGTGCCAGCAGGACCCAGGACAGACTCTCCTACGAGCAGTACTTC.

The chain recombines TRBV28 with TRBJ2-2; D gene ambiguous. V gave up 5 bases and J gave up 1 base, with 11 bases separating them. In germline, CDR1 is MDHEN, CDR2 SYDVKM. This CDR3 comprises 15 residues. The CDR3 bases are TGTGCCAGCAGTCCTATGGTGGAGAACACCGGGGAGCTGTTTTTT. This gives the protein CASSPMVENTGELFF.

This clonotype has a count of ten or more. The chain carries TRBV24-1 and TRBJ1-5; the match to TRBD1 covers 8 bases. J gave up 6 bases and V 4 bases, and 7 bases lay outside the gene matches. CDR1 and CDR2 (germline): KGHDR, SFDVKD. The CDR3 has 15 amino acids. DNA for the CDR3: TGTGCCACCAGTGAGTCCGCAGGGGGCGTTCAGCCCCAGCATTTT. Its translation is CATSESAGGVQPQHF.

This rearrangement joins TRBV28 to TRBJ2-3; 12 nucleotides agree with TRBD2. CDR3 size: 18 residues. The germline gives CDR1 MDHEN, CDR2 SYDVKM. The ends lost 6 bases at V and 2 bases at J; junction bases unmatched: 12. CDR3 sequence: CASSHGGPSGRATDTQYF. In nucleotides, the CDR3 is TGTGCCAGCAGCCACGGAGGTCCTAGCGGGAGGGCCACAGATACGCAGTATTTT.

The chain is built from TRBV19 and TRBJ2-2; D might be TRBD1 (5 bases). V lost 5 bases and J 5 bases, leaving 15 bases between the germline ends. Germline CDR1 is LNHDA and CDR2 is SQIVND (reference sequence). The CDR3 has 15 residues. DNA for the CDR3: TGTGCCAGTAGTTTTGAGACAGTCCCAACCGGGGAGCTGTTTTTT. Residues: CASSFETVPTGELFF.

This clonotype came up a few times. The V gene is TRBV6-1, the J gene TRBJ2-1; 11 nucleotides align to TRBD2. The V gene's germline CDR1 is MNHNS and CDR2 SASEGT. This CDR3 has 16 residues. V trimming: 8 bases; J trimming: 6 bases; junction bases outside the gene matches: 12. CDR3 amino acids: CASRTVAGGPGNEQFF. DNA for the CDR3: TGTGCCAGCCGCACGGTAGCGGGAGGGCCCGGCAATGAGCAGTTCTTC.

The sample holds a few counts of this clonotype. The V and J genes are TRBV7-9 and TRBJ1-6, with TRBD1 matching over 7 bases. This CDR3 contains 15 residues. V was clipped by 3 bases and J by 9 bases; unmatched bases: 8. Per the germline V gene, CDR1 is SEHNR and CDR2 is FQNEAQ (reference sequence). The CDR3 is CASSFGQAVGSPLHF. CDR3 DNA: TGTGCCAGCAGCTTTGGACAGGCTGTGGGTTCACCCCTCCACTTT.

The V call is TRBV5-1, the J call TRBJ2-1; 15 bases map to TRBD2. The V gene's germline CDR1 is SGHRS and CDR2 YFSETQ. The CDR3 length is 18 residues. With V trimmed by 0 bases and J by 9 bases, 10 bases remained unmatched. The CDR3 reads CASSLVRTSGRAGGEQFF. The CDR3 DNA reads as TGCGCCAGCAGCTTGGTACGGACTAGCGGGAGGGCCGGGGGTGAGCAGTTCTTC.

Only a few counts were recorded for this clonotype. This sequence joins TRBV30 and TRBJ1-3; D remains ambiguous. CDR1 and CDR2 from the germline V gene are GTSNPN and SVGIG (reference sequence). This CDR3 has 16 residues. V dropped 5 bases and J dropped 2 bases, with 19 bases sitting between them. This CDR3 reads CAWRKWYPGAGNTIYF. DNA for the CDR3: TGTGCCTGGCGGAAATGGTATCCTGGGGCTGGAAACACCATATATTTT.

The rearrangement joins TRBV29-1 to TRBJ1-1; D remains ambiguous. The CDR3 has 12 residues. The V gene lost 6 bases and the J gene lost 5 bases, with 13 bases spanning the gap. Germline CDR1 SQVTM, CDR2 ANQGSEA. The CDR3, as DNA: TGCAGCGTCGTTAACACGGAGACTGAAGCTTTCTTT. Its protein product is CSVVNTETEAFF.

This chain uses TRBV12-3 or TRBV12-4 with TRBJ1-3; possible D gene TRBD1, 5 bases. The CDR3 totals 15 residues. Trimming removed 6 bases at V and 0 bases at J, with 12 bases between. The CDR3 sequence: CASSVTESSGNTIYF. CDR3 DNA: TGTGCCAGCAGCGTGACAGAGTCCTCTGGAAACACCATATATTTT.

In its sample, this clonotype was seen many times. The V gene is TRBV2, the J gene TRBJ2-1, with D possibly being TRBD2 (5 bases). CDR1 SNHLY and CDR2 FYNNEI come from the germline V gene. The CDR3 is made up of 15 amino acids. Trimming pared 1 base from V and 0 bases from J, leaving 7 bases between. CDR3 amino acids: CASSEDGVSYNEQFF. For the CDR3, the DNA is TGTGCCAGCAGTGAAGACGGGGTCTCCTACAATGAGCAGTTCTTC.

This clonotype was seen at least ten times. The chain joins TRBV28 to TRBJ2-4; D unclear. Germline CDR1 reads MDHEN; CDR2 reads SYDVKM. V lost 2 bases, J lost 6 bases, and 14 bases lay in between. The CDR3 runs 15 residues. The CDR3 loop reads CASSLGGTRGNIQYF. The DNA of the CDR3 is TGTGCCAGCAGTTTAGGTGGCACCCGTGGAAACATTCAGTACTTC.

This clonotype was found a few times. CDR3 sequence (DNA): TGTGCCAGCTCCAGGGACTCCTTAAACTACAATGAGCAGTTCTTC. It encodes CASSRDSLNYNEQFF. V usage is TRBV25-1 and J usage is TRBJ2-1; D perhaps matches TRBD2 (6 bases). Germline V CDR1 and CDR2: MGHDK, SYGVNS. Trimming left V 8 bases short and J 3 bases short, with 17 bases between. This CDR3 is 15 amino acids long.

This clonotype was counted a few times. The chain employs TRBV18 and TRBJ1-1; TRBD1 might be the D (6 bases). Germline CDR1 KGHSH, CDR2 LQKENI. This CDR3 region has 15 residues. Trimming stripped 3 bases from V and 1 base from J, with 12 bases between. CDR3 nucleotides: TGTGCCAGCTCACCGTACACAGGGTCGAACACTGAAGCTTTCTTT. Translation gives CASSPYTGSNTEAFF. Full variable domain (rest looked up from reference TRBV18 and TRBJ1-1): NAGVMQNPRHLVRRRGQEARLRCSPMKGHSHVYWYRQLPEEGLKFMVYLQKENIIDESGMPKERFSAEFPKEGPSILRIQQVVRGDSAAYFCASSPYTGSNTEAFFGQGTRLTVV.

Ten or more counts support this clonotype. An end of the junction differs from the germline gene, which may be a read error. This chain links TRBV7-8 with TRBJ2-3; 8 bases fit TRBD2. The CDR3 is 15 amino acids. Germline-derived CDR1 and CDR2 are SGHVS and FQNEAQ. CDR3 nucleotide sequence: TGTGCCAGCAGGTTAGCGGGATCGAGCACAGATACGCAGTATTTT. It is translated as CASRLAGSSTDTQYF.

The chain employs TRBV5-1 and TRBJ2-5, with a weak D call TRBD2 (7 bases). Germline loops: CDR1 SGHRS, CDR2 YFSETQ. The V and J ends lost 9 bases and 0 bases respectively, with 15 bases between them. The CDR3 spans 14 residues. The CDR3 coding sequence is TGCGCCACTCGGACTAGGGGGAACCAAGAGACCCAGTACTTC. Encoded protein: CATRTRGNQETQYF.